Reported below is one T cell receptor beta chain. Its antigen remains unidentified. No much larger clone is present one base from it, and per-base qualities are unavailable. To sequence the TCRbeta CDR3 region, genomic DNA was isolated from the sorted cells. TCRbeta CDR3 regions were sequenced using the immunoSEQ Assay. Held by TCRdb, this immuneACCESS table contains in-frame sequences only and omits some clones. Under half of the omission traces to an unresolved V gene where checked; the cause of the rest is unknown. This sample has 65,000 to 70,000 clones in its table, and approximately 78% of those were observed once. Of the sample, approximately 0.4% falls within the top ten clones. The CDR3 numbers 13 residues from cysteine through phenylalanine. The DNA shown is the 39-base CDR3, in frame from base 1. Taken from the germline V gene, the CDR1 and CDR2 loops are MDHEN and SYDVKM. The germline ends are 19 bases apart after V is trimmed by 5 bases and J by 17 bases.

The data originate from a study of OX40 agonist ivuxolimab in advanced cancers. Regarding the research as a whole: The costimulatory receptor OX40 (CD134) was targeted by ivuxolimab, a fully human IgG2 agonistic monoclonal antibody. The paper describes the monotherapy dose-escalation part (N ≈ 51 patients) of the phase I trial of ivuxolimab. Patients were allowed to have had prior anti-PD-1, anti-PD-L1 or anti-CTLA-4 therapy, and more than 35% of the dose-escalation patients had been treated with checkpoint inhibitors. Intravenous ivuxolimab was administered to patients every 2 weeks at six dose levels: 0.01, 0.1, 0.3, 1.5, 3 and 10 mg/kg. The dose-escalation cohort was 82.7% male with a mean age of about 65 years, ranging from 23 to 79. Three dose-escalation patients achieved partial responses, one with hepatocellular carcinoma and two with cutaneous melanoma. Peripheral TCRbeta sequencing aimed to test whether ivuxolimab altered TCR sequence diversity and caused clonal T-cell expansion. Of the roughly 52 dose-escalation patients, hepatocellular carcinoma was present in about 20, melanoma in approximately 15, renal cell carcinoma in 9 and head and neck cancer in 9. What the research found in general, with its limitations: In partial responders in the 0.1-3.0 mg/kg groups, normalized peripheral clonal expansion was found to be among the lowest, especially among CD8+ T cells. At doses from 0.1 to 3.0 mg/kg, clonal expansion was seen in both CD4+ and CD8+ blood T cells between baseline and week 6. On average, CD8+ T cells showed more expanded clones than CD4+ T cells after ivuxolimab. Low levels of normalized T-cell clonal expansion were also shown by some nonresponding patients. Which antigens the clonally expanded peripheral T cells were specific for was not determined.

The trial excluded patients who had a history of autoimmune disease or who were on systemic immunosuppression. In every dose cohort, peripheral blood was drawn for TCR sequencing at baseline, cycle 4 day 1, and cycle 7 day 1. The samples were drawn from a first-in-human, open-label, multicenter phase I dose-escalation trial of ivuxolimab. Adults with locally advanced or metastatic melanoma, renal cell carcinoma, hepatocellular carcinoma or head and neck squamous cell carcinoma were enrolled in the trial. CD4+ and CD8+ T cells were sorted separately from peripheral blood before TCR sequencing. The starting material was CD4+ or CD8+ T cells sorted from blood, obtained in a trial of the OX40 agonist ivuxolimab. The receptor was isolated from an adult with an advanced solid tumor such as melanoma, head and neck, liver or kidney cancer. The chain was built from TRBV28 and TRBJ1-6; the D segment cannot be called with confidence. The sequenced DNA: TGTGCCAGCAGTCGGGAAGTGGGGTTATATTTCCACTTT. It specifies CASSREVGLYFHF. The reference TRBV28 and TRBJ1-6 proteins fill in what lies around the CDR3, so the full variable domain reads DVKVTQSSRYLVKRTGEKVFLECVQDMDHENMFWYRQDPGLGLRLIYFSYDVKMKEKGDIPEGYSVSREKKERFSLILESASTNQTSMYLCASSREVGLYFHFGNGTRLTVT.